This T cell receptor (beta chain) was recovered during a study of tumor T cells in aggressive B-cell lymphoma. CDR3 size: 12 residues. Germline V lookup: CDR1 KGHSH, CDR2 LQKENI. V lost 4 bases and J lost 0, with 3 bases in between. The data were produced by immunoSEQ multiplex PCR, yet TCRdb's version contains in-frame clones alone and is incomplete. The table shows a few thousand clones, with 70% to 90% occurring only once. Sequencing was done on a sample of tumor tissue. The receptor comes from an adult with diffuse large B cell lymphoma. V gene TRBV18 combines with J gene TRBJ2-5; D is undetermined. In nucleotides, the CDR3 is TGTGCCAGCTCACGAGACCAAGAGACCCAGTACTTC. Residues: CASSRDQETQYF.